Following are 19 T cell receptor beta chains from one sample sequenced in a study of CD8 T cells in ankylosing spondylitis. TCRdb reanalysed the 5' RACE reads using MiXCR and keeps one entry per CDR3 protein. The repertoire holds over 130,000 distinct CDR3 sequences, with around two fifths as singletons. What was sequenced was synovial fluid, either unsorted or a sorted T cell fraction (not recorded which). The receptors stem from a male donor with ankylosing spondylitis.

The V gene is TRBV12-3 or TRBV12-4, the J gene TRBJ2-2; no clear D. Trimming cost V 5 bases and J 8 bases, with 15 bases left between them. CDR3 size: 14 residues. The CDR3: CASSPQHPAGELFF. In DNA form, the CDR3 reads TGTGCCAGCAGTCCCCAACATCCTGCGGGGGAGCTGTTTTTT.

The V and J genes are TRBV6-1 and TRBJ2-3, with D uncertain. Per germline, CDR1 MNHNS and CDR2 SASEGT. The ends were cut back, 5 bases at V and 0 bases at J, with 12 bases in the middle. The CDR3 runs 15 residues. The CDR3 region has the DNA TGTGCCAGCAGTCCCACTATAGAGAGCACAGATACGCAGTATTTT. It encodes CASSPTIESTDTQYF.

This clonotype was found a few times. The chain carries TRBV28 and TRBJ1-6; a possible D gene is TRBD1 (6 bases). Trimming stripped 5 bases from V and 4 bases from J, with 15 bases between. CDR1 and CDR2 from the germline V gene are MDHEN and SYDVKM. This CDR3 region has 16 residues. CDR3 sequence (DNA): TGTGCCAGCAGTGAAATACAGGGCCCATATAATTCACCCCTCCACTTT. It is translated as CASSEIQGPYNSPLHF.

The CDR3 reads CASRFSPTRGNQPQHF. CDR3 sequence (DNA): TGTGCCAGCAGATTCTCCCCAACTCGGGGAAATCAGCCCCAGCATTTT. This sequence joins TRBV2 and TRBJ1-5; D unresolved. V was shortened by 6 bases and J by 4 bases, with 19 bases between the two germline ends. The CDR3 length is 16 residues. Per germline, CDR1 SNHLY and CDR2 FYNNEI.

The DNA for the CDR3 is TGTGCCAGCAGTGAATGGCCAGGGGGTCTCCACAATGAGCAGTTCTTC. Translating gives CASSEWPGGLHNEQFF. This sequence joins TRBV6-4 and TRBJ2-1; 7 bases agree with TRBD1. The CDR3 loop spans 16 amino acids. Germline values: CDR1 MRHNA, CDR2 SNTAGT. Losses at the gene ends were 3 bases for V and 5 bases for J; bases not matched to a gene: 10.

Only a few counts were recorded for this clonotype. The V call is TRBV4-1, the J call TRBJ1-5; 10 bases map to TRBD1. This CDR3 region has 18 residues. Germline CDR1 MGHRA, CDR2 YSYEKL. V shed 0 bases and J 3 bases; nucleotides not matched to a gene: 8. CDR3 bases: TGCGCCAGCAGCCAAGAATTTGGGACAGGGGCCTTCAATCAGCCCCAGCATTTT. Translation gives CASSQEFGTGAFNQPQHF.

This clonotype appeared a few times. This rearrangement joins TRBV5-1 to TRBJ2-2, with D uncertain. V lost 4 bases, J lost 6 bases, and 7 bases lay in between. In germline, CDR1 is SGHRS, CDR2 YFSETQ. The length of the CDR3 is 12 residues. CDR3 sequence: CASSHFPGELFF. The CDR3 DNA follows: TGCGCCAGCAGCCATTTTCCCGGGGAGCTGTTTTTT. The full variable domain, its missing parts supplied by reference TRBV5-1 and TRBJ2-2, is KAGVTQTPRYLIKTRGQQVTLSCSPISGHRSVSWYQQTPGQGLQFLFEYFSETQRNKGNFPGRFSGRQFSNSRSEMNVSTLELGDSALYLCASSHFPGELFFGEGSRLTVL.

The chain employs TRBV13 and TRBJ2-7; D possibly corresponds to TRBD2 (6 bases). CDR1 is PRHDT, CDR2 FYEKMQ, per germline (reference sequence). CDR3 size: 14 residues. V lost 6 bases and J 2 bases, leaving 14 bases between the germline ends. The CDR3 here is CASSKEGYPYEQYF. DNA for the CDR3: TGTGCCAGCAGTAAGGAGGGCTACCCCTACGAGCAGTACTTC.

V gene TRBV5-1 combines with J gene TRBJ2-1; 12 bases are shared with TRBD2. After removal of 4 bases from V and 0 bases from J, the junction contained 5 bases not matched to a gene. The CDR3 has 17 residues. CDR1 and CDR2 from the germline V gene are SGHRS and YFSETQ. The CDR3 nucleotides read TGCGCCAGCAGCCCGACTAGCGGGGGCATCTCCTACAATGAGCAGTTCTTC. Its protein is CASSPTSGGISYNEQFF.

This chain links TRBV20-1 with TRBJ1-1, with D unclear. Germline V lookup: CDR1 DFQATT, CDR2 SNEGSKA (reference sequence). The CDR3 is 17 residues long. V lost 0 bases and J 6 bases, leaving 23 bases between the germline ends. This CDR3 is CSARDLWGDGKDPEAFF. The CDR3, as DNA: TGCAGTGCTAGAGATCTATGGGGAGACGGGAAGGATCCTGAAGCTTTCTTT.

The rearrangement links TRBV6-5 to TRBJ2-1; D uncertain. Deletions cut 0 bases from V and 4 bases from J, with 10 bases between. From germline, CDR1 is MNHEY and CDR2 SVGAGI. The CDR3 runs 15 residues. CDR3 sequence reads: CASSYSPSAYNEQFF. The CDR3 region has the DNA TGTGCCAGCAGTTACTCACCCAGCGCGTACAATGAGCAGTTCTTC.

The gene calls are TRBV25-1 and TRBJ2-7; 11 nucleotides align to TRBD1. The CDR3 extends over 15 amino acids. With 3 bases clipped from V and 7 bases from J, the junction kept 8 bases outside the gene matches. Germline CDR1 reads MGHDK; CDR2 reads SYGVNS. CDR3 in DNA: TGTGCCAGCAGTGATACGGGACAGGGGGGCGGGGAGCAGTACTTC. It codes for CASSDTGQGGGEQYF.

This clonotype was seen a handful of times. The V call is TRBV29-1, the J call TRBJ1-3; possibly TRBD1 for D (6 bases). CDR3 length equals 15 residues. Germline CDR1 SQVTM, CDR2 ANQGSEA. The V end lost 4 bases, the J end lost 4 bases, and 17 bases lay between the germline ends. Here the CDR3 reads CSVGGTPDTGNTIYF. CDR3 bases: TGCAGCGTTGGGGGGACACCAGATACAGGAAACACCATATATTTT.

This clonotype was seen only a few times. This chain uses TRBV20-1 with TRBJ1-5; D is possibly TRBD1 (6 bases). Per the germline V gene, CDR1 is DFQATT and CDR2 is SNEGSKA (reference sequence). V was cut by 6 bases and J by 7 bases, with 16 bases left in between. The CDR3 has 13 amino acids. This chain's CDR3 is CSAHREGDQPQHF. The CDR3 nucleotides are TGCAGTGCCCACAGGGAGGGCGACCAGCCCCAGCATTTT.

This clonotype was seen a few times. The V call is TRBV20-1, the J call TRBJ1-6; 8 bases fit TRBD1. The CDR3 length is 15 residues. Germline V gives CDR1 DFQATT, CDR2 SNEGSKA (reference sequence). V shed 4 bases, J shed 10 bases, and the junction held 12 bases outside the gene matches. Here the CDR3 DNA reads TGCAGTGCTACCCACGGACAGGGTGGTAGCTCACCCCTCCACTTT. Amino acids: CSATHGQGGSSPLHF.

The chain has TRBV2 and TRBJ2-7; the match to TRBD2 covers 7 bases. The CDR3 has 14 amino acids. Trimming removed 8 bases from V and 2 bases from J; junction bases left unmatched: 9. Germline CDR1 SNHLY, CDR2 FYNNEI. Written as DNA, the CDR3 is TGTGCCAGCGAGAACGGGAGGTACCCCTACGAGCAGTACTTC. It specifies CASENGRYPYEQYF.

The V call is TRBV4-3, the J call TRBJ2-1; D ambiguous. The V end was cut by 0 bases, the J end by 2 bases, with 14 bases between. From germline, CDR1 is LGHNA and CDR2 YSLEER. The CDR3 has 17 amino acids. The CDR3 region has the DNA TGCGCCAGCAGCCAAGATCTCCCGACGATGACCTACAATGAGCAGTTCTTC. Its protein is CASSQDLPTMTYNEQFF.

This clonotype was seen only a few times. The V and J genes are TRBV5-1 and TRBJ2-7, with 8 bases fitting TRBD2. The V segment lost 7 bases and the J segment 2 bases; nucleotides outside the gene matches: 5. CDR1 and CDR2 from the germline V gene are SGHRS and YFSETQ. The CDR3 covers 13 residues. The CDR3 loop reads CASRGGITYEQYF. The DNA for the CDR3 is TGCGCCAGCCGGGGGGGAATAACCTACGAGCAGTACTTC. Filled out from reference TRBV5-1 and TRBJ2-7, the complete variable domain reads KAGVTQTPRYLIKTRGQQVTLSCSPISGHRSVSWYQQTPGQGLQFLFEYFSETQRNKGNFPGRFSGRQFSNSRSEMNVSTLELGDSALYLCASRGGITYEQYFGPGTRLTVT.

This chain connects TRBV4-3 to TRBJ2-3; D unclear. V gave up 0 bases and J gave up 6 bases, with 19 bases separating them. CDR3 length: 17 residues. Germline V CDR1 and CDR2: LGHNA, YSLEER. The CDR3 DNA reads TGCGCCAGCAGCCAAGATCCCCCCCCTAGTATCGTCGATACGCAGTATTTT. It codes for CASSQDPPPSIVDTQYF.